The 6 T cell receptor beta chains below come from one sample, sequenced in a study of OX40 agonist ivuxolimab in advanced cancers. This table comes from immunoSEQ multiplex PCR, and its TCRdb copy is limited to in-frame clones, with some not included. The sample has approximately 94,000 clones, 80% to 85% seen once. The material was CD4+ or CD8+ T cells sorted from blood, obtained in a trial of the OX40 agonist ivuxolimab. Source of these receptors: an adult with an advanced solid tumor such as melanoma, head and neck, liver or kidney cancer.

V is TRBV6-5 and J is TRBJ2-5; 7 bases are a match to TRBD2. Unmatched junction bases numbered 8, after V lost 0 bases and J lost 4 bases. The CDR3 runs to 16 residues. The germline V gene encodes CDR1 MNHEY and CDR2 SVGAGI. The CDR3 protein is CASSYSIGRGTETQYF. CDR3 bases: TGTGCCAGCAGTTACTCGATAGGGAGGGGCACAGAGACCCAGTACTTC.

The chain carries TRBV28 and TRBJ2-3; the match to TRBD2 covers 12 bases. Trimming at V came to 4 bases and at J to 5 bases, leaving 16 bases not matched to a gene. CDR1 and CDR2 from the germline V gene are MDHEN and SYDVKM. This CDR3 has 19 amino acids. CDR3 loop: CASSYDNLPTSGGVDTQYF. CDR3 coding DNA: TGTGCCAGCAGTTACGACAACCTCCCGACTAGCGGGGGCGTAGATACGCAGTATTTT.

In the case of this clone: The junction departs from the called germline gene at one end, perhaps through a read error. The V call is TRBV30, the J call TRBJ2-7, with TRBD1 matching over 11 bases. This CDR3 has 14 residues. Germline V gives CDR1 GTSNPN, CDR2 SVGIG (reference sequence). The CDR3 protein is CAWSVAGQGATQCF. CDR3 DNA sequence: TGTGCCTGGAGTGTTGCTGGACAGGGGGCGACCCAGTGCTTC.

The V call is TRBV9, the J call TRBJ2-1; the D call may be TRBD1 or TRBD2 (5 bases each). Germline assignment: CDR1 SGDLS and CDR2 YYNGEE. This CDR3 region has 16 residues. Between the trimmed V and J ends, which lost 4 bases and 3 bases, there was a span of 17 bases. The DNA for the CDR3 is TGTGCCAGCAGCTTGAGGGACCCAAGAGGCTACAATGAGCAGTTCTTC. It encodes CASSLRDPRGYNEQFF.

The CDR3 DNA is TGTGCCAGCAGCGTTAGCGGAAGGACCGGGGAGCTGTTTTTT. Its protein is CASSVSGRTGELFF. The chain has TRBV7-6 and TRBJ2-2, with a weak D call TRBD2 (6 bases). There are 14 residues in the CDR3. Germline V gene data show CDR1 as SGHVS and CDR2 as FNYEAQ. The V end lost 5 bases, the J end lost 5 bases, and 12 bases lay between the germline ends.

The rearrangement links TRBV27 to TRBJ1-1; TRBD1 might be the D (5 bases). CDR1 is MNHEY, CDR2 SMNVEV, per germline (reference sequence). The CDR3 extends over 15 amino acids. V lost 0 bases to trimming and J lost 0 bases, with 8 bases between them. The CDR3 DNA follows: TGTGCCAGCAGTTTATCGGAGGGGATGAACACTGAAGCTTTCTTT. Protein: CASSLSEGMNTEAFF.